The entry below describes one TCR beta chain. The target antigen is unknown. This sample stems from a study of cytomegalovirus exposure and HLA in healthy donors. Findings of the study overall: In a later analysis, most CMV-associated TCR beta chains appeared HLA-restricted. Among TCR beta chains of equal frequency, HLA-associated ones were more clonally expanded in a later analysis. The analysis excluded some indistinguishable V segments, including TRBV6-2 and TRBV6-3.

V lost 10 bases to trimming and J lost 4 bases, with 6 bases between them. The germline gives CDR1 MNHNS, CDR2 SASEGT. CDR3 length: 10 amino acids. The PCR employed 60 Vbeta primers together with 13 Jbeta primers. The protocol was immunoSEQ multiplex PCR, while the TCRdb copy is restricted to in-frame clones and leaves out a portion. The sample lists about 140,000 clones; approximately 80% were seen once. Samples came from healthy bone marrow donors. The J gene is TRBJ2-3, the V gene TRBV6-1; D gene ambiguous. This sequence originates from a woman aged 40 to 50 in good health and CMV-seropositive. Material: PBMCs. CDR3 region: CATYSDTQYF. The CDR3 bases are TGTGCCACTTATTCAGATACGCAGTATTTT.